These 17 T cell receptor beta chains share one sample of origin, sequenced in a study of cytomegalovirus exposure and HLA in healthy donors. Vbeta (60) and Jbeta (13) primers were used in the PCR. The repertoire was sequenced with immunoSEQ multiplex PCR; TCRdb's copy has only in-frame clones and lacks some. The sample includes about 140,000 clones, roughly 70% of them seen just once. The sample comprised PBMCs. The source is a man in his forties or fifties in good health and CMV-seronegative.

V is TRBV11-3 and J is TRBJ2-1; 8 bases are shared with TRBD2. The CDR3 has 15 residues. Trimming at V came to 5 bases and at J to 2 bases, leaving 5 bases not matched to a gene. Germline V gives CDR1 SGHNT, CDR2 YENEEA. CDR3 in DNA: TGTGCCAGCAGCGAAGCGGGAGAGCCCTACAATGAGCAGTTCTTC. This translates into CASSEAGEPYNEQFF.

The CDR3 protein is CASSFDMNTEAFF. The CDR3 nucleotides read TGTGCCAGCAGTTTCGACATGAACACTGAAGCTTTCTTT. The rearrangement links TRBV27 to TRBJ1-1; D not certain. The germline V gene encodes CDR1 MNHEY and CDR2 SMNVEV (reference sequence). This CDR3 has 13 amino acids. Trimming shortened V by 3 bases and J by 0 bases, and 5 bases separated the two germline ends.

This clone was counted only a few times. The same CDR3 can be traced to other DNA sequences in this sample. The genes are TRBV5-6 and TRBJ1-1, with D maybe TRBD1 (6 bases). V lost 2 bases to trimming and J lost 1 base, with 6 bases between them. CDR3 length: 13 amino acids. The germline CDR1 and CDR2 sequences are SGHDT and YYEEEE. The DNA for the CDR3 is TGTGCCAGCAGCTTAGGGGGGAACACTGAAGCTTTCTTT. It encodes CASSLGGNTEAFF.

The J gene is TRBJ2-3, the V gene TRBV11-3, with TRBD2 identical over 8 bases. Germline loops: CDR1 SGHNT, CDR2 YENEEA. V lost 0 bases, J lost 1 base, and 12 bases stayed unmatched. The CDR3 is made up of 19 amino acids. The CDR3 protein is CASSLDHGLAPGGTDTQYF. The CDR3 region has the DNA TGTGCCAGCAGCTTAGATCACGGACTAGCCCCTGGGGGCACAGATACGCAGTATTTT.

The J gene is TRBJ1-5, the V gene TRBV4-1; TRBD1 matches 10 bases. Losses at the gene ends were 3 bases for V and 6 bases for J; bases not matched to a gene: 5. In germline, CDR1 is MGHRA, CDR2 YSYEKL. The CDR3 extends over 15 amino acids. The CDR3 spells CASSHDWTGGQPQHF. The DNA for the CDR3 is TGCGCCAGCAGCCATGATTGGACAGGGGGTCAGCCCCAGCATTTT.

The chain carries TRBV6-1 and TRBJ1-4, with D possibly matching TRBD1 (5 bases). CDR3 length equals 14 residues. V was trimmed by 1 base and J by 7 bases, leaving 10 bases between them. Germline V gene data show CDR1 as MNHNS and CDR2 as SASEGT. CDR3 coding DNA: TGTGCCAGCAGTGAAGGGCAGGGCGGTGAAAAACTGTTTTTT. It codes for CASSEGQGGEKLFF.

This clone was picked up a small number of times. The chain is built from TRBV4-2 and TRBJ1-4, with 10 nucleotides matching TRBD1. The CDR3 covers 15 residues. CDR1 and CDR2 from the germline V gene are LGHNA and YNFKEQ. V trimming: 4 bases; J trimming: 2 bases; junction bases outside the gene matches: 1. The DNA of the CDR3 is TGTGCCAGCAGCCGGGACAGGGGCACTAATGAAAAACTGTTTTTT. Translated: CASSRDRGTNEKLFF.

The rearrangement joins TRBV5-4 to TRBJ1-1; 11 positions agree with TRBD1. Germline V CDR1 and CDR2: SGHNT, YYREEE (reference sequence). This CDR3 has 16 residues. The J segment lost 5 bases and the V segment lost 4 bases, leaving 10 bases of the junction unmatched. The CDR3 loop reads CASSRTIRDRGTEAFF. CDR3 nucleotide sequence: TGTGCCAGCAGCAGGACAATCCGGGACAGGGGGACTGAAGCTTTCTTT.

V and J are TRBV7-2 and TRBJ1-1; D is unclear. The CDR3 runs 14 residues. Trimming left V 2 bases short and J 1 base short, with 8 bases between. Per germline, CDR1 SGHTA and CDR2 FQGNSA. The CDR3 DNA reads TGTGCCAGCAGCTTAACTATAGAGAACACTGAAGCTTTCTTT. Protein sequence: CASSLTIENTEAFF.

This chain connects TRBV10-3 to TRBJ2-1; 8 bases are a match to TRBD2. The CDR3 contains 13 residues. Trimming at V came to 11 bases and at J to 15 bases, leaving 18 bases not matched to a gene. Per the germline V gene, CDR1 is ENHRY and CDR2 is SYGVKD. The CDR3 nucleotides read TGTGCCGTCCTAGCCCGGGAACTAGCGGATCCGTTCTTC. This sequence encodes CAVLARELADPFF.

The chain recombines TRBV27 with TRBJ2-2; perhaps TRBD1 as D (5 bases). This CDR3 is built from 17 residues. Germline CDR1 is MNHEY and CDR2 is SMNVEV (reference sequence). V shed 4 bases and J shed 2 bases, with 17 bases lying between them. The CDR3 here is CASSWTRAQGNTGELFF. CDR3 sequence (DNA): TGTGCCAGCAGTTGGACGCGTGCGCAGGGAAACACCGGGGAGCTGTTTTTT.

V usage is TRBV28 and J usage is TRBJ2-5, with 10 bases aligning to TRBD2. The CDR3 covers 17 residues. Per the germline V gene, CDR1 is MDHEN and CDR2 is SYDVKM. The ends lost 6 bases at V and 4 bases at J; junction bases unmatched: 14. CDR3 in amino acids: CASSGAASGSYGETQYF. CDR3 bases: TGTGCCAGCAGCGGCGCGGCTAGCGGGAGTTATGGAGAGACCCAGTACTTC.

The gene calls are TRBV11-1 and TRBJ2-2; 12 bases fit TRBD2. The CDR3 is 15 residues long. In germline, CDR1 is SGHAT, CDR2 FQDESV (reference sequence). V dropped 5 bases and J dropped 5; count of bases not matched to a gene: 3. This chain's CDR3 is CASSTGLAGTGELFF. CDR3 nucleotides: TGTGCCAGCAGCACCGGACTAGCGGGGACCGGGGAGCTGTTTTTT. The full variable domain, with the rest looked up from reference TRBV11-1 and TRBJ2-2, is EAEVAQSPRYKITEKSQAVAFWCDPISGHATLYWYRQILGQGPELLVQFQDESVVDDSQLPKDRFSAERLKGVDSTLKIQPAELGDSAMYLCASSTGLAGTGELFFGEGSRLTVL.

The chain has TRBV4-3 and TRBJ2-7; D is ambiguous. V gave up 2 bases and J gave up 5 bases, with 13 bases separating them. Germline values: CDR1 LGHNA, CDR2 YSLEER. The CDR3 contains 14 residues. In DNA form, the CDR3 reads TGCGCCAGCAGCCAAAGACTGCTGGGTGACGAGCAGTACTTC. This gives the protein CASSQRLLGDEQYF.

The chain links TRBV7-2 to TRBJ2-1; a weak D match, TRBD1 (6 bases). The V end lost 6 bases, the J end lost 4 bases, and 22 bases lay between the germline ends. The CDR3 length is 17 residues. In germline, CDR1 is SGHTA, CDR2 FQGNSA. CDR3 loop: CASRTGQTGVQYNEQFF. In DNA form, the CDR3 reads TGTGCCAGCAGAACCGGACAGACCGGAGTTCAATACAATGAGCAGTTCTTC.

J is TRBJ2-6 and V is TRBV29-1; D not resolved. The CDR3 runs 16 residues. Trimming cost V 6 bases and J 0 bases, with 15 bases left between them. The germline CDR1 and CDR2 sequences are SQVTM and ANQGSEA. CDR3: CSVLDTYSSGANVLTF. CDR3 nucleotide sequence: TGCAGCGTCCTCGACACATATAGCTCTGGGGCCAACGTCCTGACTTTC.

The rearrangement uses TRBV30 and TRBJ2-1, with a possible D match to TRBD1 (5 bases). The CDR3 covers 15 residues. The V gene's germline CDR1 is GTSNPN and CDR2 SVGIG (reference sequence). Trimming stripped 0 bases from V and 2 bases from J, with 11 bases between. In DNA, the CDR3 is TGTGCCTGGAGTGTACAGGACGGAGCCTACAATGAGCAGTTCTTC. Its translation: CAWSVQDGAYNEQFF.